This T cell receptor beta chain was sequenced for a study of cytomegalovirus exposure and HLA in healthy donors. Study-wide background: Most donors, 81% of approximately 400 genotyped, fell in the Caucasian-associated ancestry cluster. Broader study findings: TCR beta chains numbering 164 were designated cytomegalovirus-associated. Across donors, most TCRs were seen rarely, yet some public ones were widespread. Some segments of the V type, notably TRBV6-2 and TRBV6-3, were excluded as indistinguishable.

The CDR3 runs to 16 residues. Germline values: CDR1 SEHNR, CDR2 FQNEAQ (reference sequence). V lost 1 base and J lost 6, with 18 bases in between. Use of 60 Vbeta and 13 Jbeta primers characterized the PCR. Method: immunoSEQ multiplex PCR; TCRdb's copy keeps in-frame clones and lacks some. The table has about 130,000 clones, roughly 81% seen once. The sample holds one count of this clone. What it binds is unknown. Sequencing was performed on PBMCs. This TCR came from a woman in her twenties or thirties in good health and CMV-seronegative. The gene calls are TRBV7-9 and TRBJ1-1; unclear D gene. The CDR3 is CASSLDGLPGRAEAFF. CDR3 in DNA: TGTGCCAGCAGCTTAGATGGGTTACCCGGCCGGGCTGAAGCTTTCTTT. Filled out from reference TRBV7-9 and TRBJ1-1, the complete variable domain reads DTGVSQNPRHKITKRGQNVTFRCDPISEHNRLYWYRQTLGQGPEFLTYFQNEAQLEKSRLLSDRFSAERPKGSFSTLEIQRTEQGDSAMYLCASSLDGLPGRAEAFFGQGTRLTVV.